Below are 14 T cell receptor beta chains sequenced from a single sample in a study of shared clonotypes between healthy human individuals. The assay was immunoSEQ multiplex PCR, and TCRdb's table has in-frame clones only and misses some. The sample carries 1.5 million to 1.9 million clones, 95% to 99% recorded once. The sample consisted of naive CD4+ T cells sorted from blood. Subset given: CD45RA+ positively selected. These TCRs come from a man aged 30 to 45 in good health.

This clone was recorded once. The V and J genes are TRBV4-3 and TRBJ1-6, with D unresolved. The CDR3 is 16 amino acids. From germline, CDR1 is LGHNA and CDR2 YSLEER. V was clipped by 3 bases and J by 9 bases, with 18 bases between them. The chain's CDR3 is CASSQEISRVASPLHF. The DNA for the CDR3 is TGCGCCAGCAGCCAGGAGATTTCGAGGGTGGCTTCACCCCTCCACTTT.

This sequence joins TRBV5-1 and TRBJ2-1; 7 positions match TRBD2. CDR3 length equals 16 residues. Unmatched junction bases numbered 9, after V lost 1 base and J lost 5 bases. Germline lookup yields CDR1 SGHRS and CDR2 YFSETQ. CDR3 nucleotides: TGCGCCAGCAGCTTGTTTCTGGGAGGGACGCACAATGAGCAGTTCTTC. It translates to CASSLFLGGTHNEQFF.

Here the CDR3 DNA reads TGCGCCAGCAGTCCTGGACGGACTAGCGTGGACAATGAGCAGTTCTTC. This gives the protein CASSPGRTSVDNEQFF. V is TRBV5-1 and J is TRBJ2-1; 9 bases fit TRBD2. CDR1 and CDR2 from the germline V gene are SGHRS and YFSETQ. The CDR3 contains 16 residues. The V gene end was trimmed by 5 bases and the J gene end by 5 bases; junction bases not matched to a gene: 11.

This chain joins TRBV4-2 and TRBJ2-5; maybe TRBD1 (6 bases). Germline V gives CDR1 LGHNA, CDR2 YNFKEQ. The germline V and J ends were trimmed by 0 bases and 5 bases, with 10 bases remaining between them. The CDR3 runs 14 residues. The CDR3 coding sequence is TGTGCCAGCAGCCAAGAAGCTACAGGGGAGACCCAGTACTTC. Amino acids: CASSQEATGETQYF.

This sequence joins TRBV7-2 and TRBJ2-7; 7 nucleotides match TRBD1. CDR1 and CDR2 (germline): SGHTA, FQGNSA. CDR3 length: 14 amino acids. V lost 3 bases and J lost 6; bases outside the gene matches: 8. CDR3 nucleotide sequence: TGTGCCAGCAGCTTCGGGACAGTCGGCGGCGAGCAGTACTTC. It specifies CASSFGTVGGEQYF.

The J gene is TRBJ2-1, the V gene TRBV5-1; 10 bases fit TRBD2. Germline lookup yields CDR1 SGHRS and CDR2 YFSETQ. The CDR3 runs to 17 residues. The ends lost 0 bases at V and 2 bases at J; junction bases unmatched: 5. The CDR3: CASSLGVAGGPYNEQFF. Written as DNA, the CDR3 is TGCGCCAGCAGCTTGGGCGTAGCGGGAGGACCCTACAATGAGCAGTTCTTC. The full variable domain, with the rest looked up from reference TRBV5-1 and TRBJ2-1, is KAGVTQTPRYLIKTRGQQVTLSCSPISGHRSVSWYQQTPGQGLQFLFEYFSETQRNKGNFPGRFSGRQFSNSRSEMNVSTLELGDSALYLCASSLGVAGGPYNEQFFGPGTRLTVL.

This clone was seen just once. The chain uses TRBV28 and TRBJ2-1, with TRBD1 matching over 8 bases. Unmatched junction bases numbered 7, after V lost 7 bases and J lost 2 bases. The CDR3 runs to 15 residues. The V gene's germline CDR1 is MDHEN and CDR2 SYDVKM. The CDR3 loop is CASTTGVMAYNEQFF. DNA for the CDR3: TGTGCCAGCACGACAGGGGTCATGGCCTACAATGAGCAGTTCTTC.

V usage is TRBV5-1 and J usage is TRBJ2-7; D gene uncertain. Germline loops: CDR1 SGHRS, CDR2 YFSETQ. CDR3 size: 14 residues. V was pared by 4 bases and J by 2 bases, with 13 bases between. The CDR3 loop is CASSTDHPPYEQYF. CDR3 sequence (DNA): TGCGCCAGCAGCACTGACCACCCCCCCTACGAGCAGTACTTC.

This clone was found once. The chain joins TRBV2 to TRBJ2-5, with D perhaps being TRBD1 or TRBD2 (5 bases each). The CDR3 has 14 amino acids. V was shortened by 0 bases and J by 1 base, with 6 bases between the two germline ends. Germline V gene data show CDR1 as SNHLY and CDR2 as FYNNEI. The CDR3 protein is CASSEAGTQETQYF. The CDR3 nucleotides read TGTGCCAGCAGTGAAGCGGGGACCCAAGAGACCCAGTACTTC.

This chain joins TRBV5-5 and TRBJ2-7; D is unclear. Germline V lookup: CDR1 SGHKS, CDR2 YYEKEE (reference sequence). Trimming pared 5 bases from V and 3 bases from J, leaving 12 bases between. The CDR3 totals 13 residues. CDR3 nucleotides: TGTGCCAGCAGTCTGGAGATACTCTACGAGCAGTACTTC. It translates to CASSLEILYEQYF.

The rearrangement uses TRBV10-3 and TRBJ2-7; D unclear. This CDR3 is built from 15 residues. Deletions cut 6 bases from V and 0 bases from J, with 15 bases between. The germline V gene encodes CDR1 ENHRY and CDR2 SYGVKD. CDR3 amino acids: CAISETSSSSYEQYF. CDR3 nucleotides: TGTGCCATCAGCGAAACTTCATCGAGCTCCTACGAGCAGTACTTC.

This chain connects TRBV19 to TRBJ1-5; D is unresolved. This CDR3 has 14 residues. Trimming took off 2 bases at V and 5 bases at J, with 10 bases between the two ends. The V gene's germline CDR1 is LNHDA and CDR2 SQIVND (reference sequence). CDR3 amino acids: CASSIWGNDQPQHF. The CDR3 region has the DNA TGTGCCAGTAGTATATGGGGAAACGATCAGCCCCAGCATTTT.

The chain carries TRBV5-1 and TRBJ2-7; 10 bases are a match to TRBD2. The V and J ends lost 4 bases and 7 bases, in that order; junction bases with no gene match: 11. There are 15 residues in the CDR3. CDR1 SGHRS and CDR2 YFSETQ come from the germline V gene. The CDR3 nucleotides are TGCGCCAGCAGCCAGGGACTAGCGACCGAGGGGGAGCAGTACTTC. It translates to CASSQGLATEGEQYF. The full variable domain, in which reference TRBV5-1 and TRBJ2-7 provide the parts outside the CDR3, is KAGVTQTPRYLIKTRGQQVTLSCSPISGHRSVSWYQQTPGQGLQFLFEYFSETQRNKGNFPGRFSGRQFSNSRSEMNVSTLELGDSALYLCASSQGLATEGEQYFGPGTRLTVT.

J is TRBJ2-7 and V is TRBV19; D gene unclear. This CDR3 region has 13 residues. Trimming stripped 4 bases from V and 0 bases from J, with 7 bases between. Per the germline V gene, CDR1 is LNHDA and CDR2 is SQIVND (reference sequence). In DNA form, the CDR3 reads TGTGCCAGTAGTAAAGGTCTCTCCTACGAGCAGTACTTC. Translated: CASSKGLSYEQYF.